The clone carrying this TCR beta chain appeared many times. The antigen remains unidentified. These data originate in a study of T cell repertoires in cytomegalovirus infection. Turning to the study itself: Indications came from public TCR beta signatures; they pointed to CMV infection and to a matching HLA type.

In TCRdb, the reads were re-called with MiXCR into one record per CDR3 protein. The sample contains tens of thousands of distinct CDR3 sequences, over 3.5% of which appear only once. The ends were cut back, 2 bases at V and 2 bases at J, with 7 bases in the middle. The CDR3 is 13 residues long. Germline loops: CDR1 SGHTA, CDR2 FQGNSA. Findings and caveats of the study: Cumulative frequency (of public TCR beta family members) identified carriers of CMV plus the relevant HLA. Clonotype analysis showed dominance of the ex vivo response by HLA-C-restricted CMV-specific TCR beta clonotypes.

The sequenced sample consisted of PBMCs. This TCR was sampled from a human donor in good health (CMV status not recorded). Some clones in this sample may be carry-over from other donors' samples. V is TRBV7-2 and J is TRBJ2-7; D gene ambiguous. The CDR3 region is CASSLTDTYEQYF. CDR3 nucleotide sequence: TGTGCCAGCAGCTTAACAGATACCTACGAGCAGTACTTC. The whole variable domain, remainder taken from reference TRBV7-2 and TRBJ2-7, is GAGVSQSPSNKVTEKGKDVELRCDPISGHTALYWYRQSLGQGLEFLIYFQGNSAPDKSGLPSDRFSAERTGGSVSTLTIQRTQQEDSAVYLCASSLTDTYEQYFGPGTRLTVT.